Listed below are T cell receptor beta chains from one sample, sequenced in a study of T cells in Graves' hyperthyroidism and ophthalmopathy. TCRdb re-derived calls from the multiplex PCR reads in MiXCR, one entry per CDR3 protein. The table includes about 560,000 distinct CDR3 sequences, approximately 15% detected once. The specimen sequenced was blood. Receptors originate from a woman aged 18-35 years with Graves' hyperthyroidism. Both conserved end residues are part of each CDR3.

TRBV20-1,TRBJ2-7,CSARAVDRADYEQYF
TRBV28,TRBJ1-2,CASSLGVKRYTF
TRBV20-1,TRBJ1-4,CSARDGDGATNEKLFF
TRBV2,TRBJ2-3,CASSPGLAGDPSTDTQYF
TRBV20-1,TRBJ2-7,CSASPLQYSHEQYF
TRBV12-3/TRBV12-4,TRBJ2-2,CASSPGQGYGELFF
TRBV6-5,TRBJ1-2,CASSYLLRTGGTGYTF
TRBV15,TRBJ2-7,CATATRGNSYEQYF
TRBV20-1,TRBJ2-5,CSFTGGRETQYF
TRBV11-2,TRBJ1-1,CASSMNLGGPGTEAFF
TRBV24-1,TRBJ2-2,CATSRNTGELFF
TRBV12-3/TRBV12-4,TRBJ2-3,CASSPLAGVTDTQYF
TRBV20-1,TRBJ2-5,CSARDEQRETQYF
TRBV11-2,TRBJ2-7,CASSLVLAATRNSYEQYF
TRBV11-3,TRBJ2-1,CASSLDPRQGEQFF
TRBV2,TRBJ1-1,CASRGTGGSTEAFF
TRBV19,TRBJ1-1,CASSMIRGQGDTEAFF
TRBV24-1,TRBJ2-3,CATSSGEASHTDTQYF
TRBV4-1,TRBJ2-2,CASSLRTVGNTGELFF
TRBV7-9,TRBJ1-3,CASSPLRVEGPGNTIYF
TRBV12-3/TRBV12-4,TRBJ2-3,CASSFRDITTDTQYF
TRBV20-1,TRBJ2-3,CSAAFWRGGSDTQYF
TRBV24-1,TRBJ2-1,CATSDFTTGGNEQFF
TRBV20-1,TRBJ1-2,CSATQGGIAYGYTF
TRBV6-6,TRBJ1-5,CASSYSKQGSNQPQHF
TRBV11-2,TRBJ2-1,CASSPSFRDTTYNEQFF
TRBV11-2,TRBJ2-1,CASSRPRTKTYNEQFF
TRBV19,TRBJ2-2,CASSPGTVYTGELFF
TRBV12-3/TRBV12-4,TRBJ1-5,CASSLATRENQPQHF
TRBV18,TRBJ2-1,CASSRPRGAYNEQFF
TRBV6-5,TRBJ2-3,CASSYFGRTDTQYF
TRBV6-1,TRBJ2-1,CASSYRAEVSYNEQFF
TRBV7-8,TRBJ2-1,CASSPRWLAGYNEQFF
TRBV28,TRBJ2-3,CASSAQRATDTQYF
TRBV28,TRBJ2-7,CASSVTGYSYEQYF
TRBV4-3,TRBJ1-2,CASSPLPGQGSYTF
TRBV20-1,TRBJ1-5,CSASESGRGPYSNQPQHF
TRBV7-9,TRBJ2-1,CASSLGLAGATHEQFF
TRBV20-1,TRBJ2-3,CSASGGTTDTQYF
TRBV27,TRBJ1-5,CASSSQGRSNQPQHF
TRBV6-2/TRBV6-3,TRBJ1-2,CASGRQIFYGYTF
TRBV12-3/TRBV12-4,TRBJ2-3,CASTGDRLWDTQYF
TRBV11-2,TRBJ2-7,CASSAQVRAGLRSSYEQYF
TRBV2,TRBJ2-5,CASGTGTGEETQYF
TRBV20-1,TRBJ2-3,CSARRDRLSTDTQYF
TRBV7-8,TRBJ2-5,CASSLVTMETQYF
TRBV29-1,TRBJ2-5,CSVELAVQETQYF
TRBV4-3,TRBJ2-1,CASSQGPTGSINEQFF
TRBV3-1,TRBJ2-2,CASSQGGGRAGELFF
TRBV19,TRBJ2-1,CASCMVTSAVEQFF
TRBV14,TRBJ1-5,CASSQDMTGGRSQPQHF
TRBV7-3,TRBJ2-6,CASSPTGGESGANVLTF
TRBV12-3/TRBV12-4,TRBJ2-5,CASSPIAGGQETQYF